The 9 T cell receptor beta chains given below trace back to one sample, sequenced in a study of spatial heterogeneity in lung cancer. Described time point: sample taken at primary tumor resection. Whole RNA was taken from tumor, nontumor lung or frozen PBMC; it was then sequenced unsorted. MiXCR, applied by TCRdb to the 5' RACE reads, yields one record per CDR3 protein. The table records some 23,000 distinct CDR3 sequences, approximately 6.6% of them present only once. The input for sequencing was PBMCs, taken at surgery. The receptor set was obtained from a male donor with early-stage non-small cell lung cancer.

This clonotype was found many times. The V gene is TRBV20-1, the J gene TRBJ2-2; the D gene is possibly TRBD1 (5 bases). CDR1 and CDR2 (germline): DFQATT, SNEGSKA (reference sequence). The CDR3 is made up of 12 amino acids. Trimming removed 6 bases at V and 6 bases at J, with 11 bases between. Written as DNA, the CDR3 is TGCAGTGCGCATCAGGGTCCCGGGGAGCTGTTTTTT. Protein sequence: CSAHQGPGELFF.

This clonotype has a count of ten or more. This sequence joins TRBV29-1 and TRBJ2-7; no clear D gene. CDR1 is SQVTM and CDR2 is ANQGSEA in the germline V gene. V dropped 1 base and J dropped 2 bases, with 15 bases sitting between them. The CDR3 loop spans 15 amino acids. The CDR3 DNA reads TGCAGCGTTGAAGGACAATCCGACGAAGCCTACGAGCAGTACTTC. Translated: CSVEGQSDEAYEQYF.

Many counts were recorded for this clonotype. The rearrangement links TRBV12-3 or TRBV12-4 to TRBJ1-3; D possibly corresponds to TRBD1 (5 bases). The CDR3 spans 15 residues. Trimming pared 6 bases from V and 0 bases from J, leaving 12 bases between. CDR3 loop: CASSDTGYSGNTIYF. Written as DNA, the CDR3 is TGTGCCAGCAGCGACACAGGTTACTCTGGAAACACCATATATTTT.

Many counts were recorded for this clonotype. The chain joins TRBV12-3 or TRBV12-4 to TRBJ2-7; D tentatively reads TRBD1 or TRBD2 (5 bases each). Trimming shortened V by 7 bases and J by 6 bases, and 16 bases separated the two germline ends. The CDR3 is made up of 13 amino acids. The CDR3 is CASTGGVWGEQYF. DNA of the CDR3: TGTGCCAGCACTGGGGGAGTCTGGGGCGAGCAGTACTTC.

This clonotype was seen a few times. The genes are TRBV6-1 and TRBJ1-4; 7 bases match TRBD1. The CDR3 covers 18 residues. Germline values: CDR1 MNHNS, CDR2 SASEGT. V dropped 2 bases and J dropped 4; count of bases not matched to a gene: 13. CDR3 nucleotides: TGTGCCAGCAGTGAAATGGAGACAGGGCTGGGCCTTAATGAAAAACTGTTTTTT. Translating it yields CASSEMETGLGLNEKLFF.

This clonotype qualifies as medium-sized. This chain links TRBV4-1 with TRBJ2-5; TRBD2 agrees at 7 bases. Per germline, CDR1 MGHRA and CDR2 YSYEKL. The V gene end was trimmed by 1 base and the J gene end by 0 bases; junction bases not matched to a gene: 2. This CDR3 spans 15 amino acids. CDR3 in amino acids: CASSQAGGYQETQYF. In nucleotides, the CDR3 is TGCGCCAGCAGCCAAGCGGGGGGTTACCAAGAGACCCAGTACTTC.

V and J are TRBV21-1 and TRBJ2-3; TRBD2 is the table's D call and was not checked against the DNA. TRBV21-1 is an annotated pseudogene. This CDR3 comprises 16 residues. The CDR3: CASSKVSRGGTDTQYF. The DNA for the CDR3 is TGTGCCAGCAGCAAAGTCAGTCGGGGGGGGACAGATACGCAGTATTTT.

This clonotype was detected many times. V and J are TRBV28 and TRBJ2-1; 10 nucleotides line up with TRBD1. Germline CDR1 reads MDHEN; CDR2 reads SYDVKM. The CDR3 has 15 amino acids. After removal of 7 bases from V and 10 bases from J, the junction contained 13 bases not matched to a gene. Here the CDR3 reads CASNPPGQGSYEQFF. The CDR3 region has the DNA TGTGCCAGCAATCCCCCGGGACAGGGGAGTTACGAGCAGTTCTTC.

This chain uses TRBV4-3 with TRBJ2-3; D is uncertain. Germline CDR1 is LGHNA and CDR2 is YSLEER. Trimming removed 4 bases from V and 0 bases from J, with 11 bases in between. This CDR3 is 15 amino acids long. In DNA form, the CDR3 reads TGCGCCAGCAGCCCCGTCGACACAAGCACAGATACGCAGTATTTT. Protein product: CASSPVDTSTDTQYF.